The 27 T cell receptor beta chains below come from one sample, sequenced in a study of CD4+ T cells in melanoma. Measured with immunoSEQ multiplex PCR; TCRdb has only the in-frame clones, and not every one. The sample has 50,000 or so clones, roughly 87% seen once. The sample consisted of peripheral blood. Receptors originate from a human donor with melanoma.

The J gene is TRBJ2-7, the V gene TRBV11-2, with unresolved D. Per germline, CDR1 SGHAT and CDR2 FQNNGV. The CDR3 totals 13 residues. V dropped 1 base and J dropped 6 bases, with 10 bases sitting between them. The CDR3 protein is CASSLATNIEQYF. CDR3 coding DNA: TGTGCCAGCAGCTTAGCAACCAACATCGAGCAGTACTTC.

The chain joins TRBV11-2 to TRBJ2-3; TRBD1 matches 8 bases. Germline-derived CDR1 and CDR2 are SGHAT and FQNNGV. The V segment lost 1 base and the J segment 6 bases; nucleotides outside the gene matches: 6. CDR3 length equals 15 residues. The CDR3 protein is CASSLGPRGQDTQYF. The CDR3 DNA reads as TGTGCCAGCAGCTTAGGGCCCAGGGGGCAGGATACGCAGTATTTT.

The gene calls are TRBV28 and TRBJ1-1, with D maybe TRBD1 (5 bases). This CDR3 is built from 16 residues. CDR1 and CDR2 (germline): MDHEN, SYDVKM. The V gene lost 7 bases and the J gene lost 0 bases, with 18 bases spanning the gap. CDR3 sequence: CASIPVAQALNTEAFF. In nucleotides, the CDR3 is TGTGCCAGCATCCCCGTGGCACAGGCCTTGAACACTGAAGCTTTCTTT. The full variable domain, in which reference TRBV28 and TRBJ1-1 provide the parts outside the CDR3, is DVKVTQSSRYLVKRTGEKVFLECVQDMDHENMFWYRQDPGLGLRLIYFSYDVKMKEKGDIPEGYSVSREKKERFSLILESASTNQTSMYLCASIPVAQALNTEAFFGQGTRLTVV.

Concerning this clone: Other DNA sequences in the sample encode the same CDR3. V and J are TRBV6-5 and TRBJ2-1; weak D call: TRBD1 (6 bases). The germline V gene has CDR1 MNHEY and CDR2 SVGAGI. The length of the CDR3 is 14 residues. The V and J ends lost 5 bases and 7 bases respectively, with 15 bases between them. CDR3 sequence: CASSPDSLGNEQFF. DNA for the CDR3: TGTGCCAGCAGTCCGGACAGCCTGGGGAATGAGCAGTTCTTC.

The V gene is TRBV7-9, the J gene TRBJ1-2; 7 bases are a match to TRBD1. The CDR3 runs 15 residues. V dropped 5 bases and J dropped 0; count of bases not matched to a gene: 6. The germline V gene has CDR1 SEHNR and CDR2 FQNEAQ (reference sequence). The CDR3 reads CASSNPGQPNYGYTF. The CDR3 DNA follows: TGTGCCAGCAGCAACCCGGGACAGCCTAACTATGGCTACACCTTC.

V and J are TRBV28 and TRBJ1-4; a possible D gene is TRBD1 (6 bases). The CDR3 contains 15 residues. Germline lookup yields CDR1 MDHEN and CDR2 SYDVKM. V was clipped by 6 bases and J by 7 bases, with 18 bases between them. The CDR3 reads CASRLNQGRSEKLFF. The CDR3 DNA sequence: TGTGCCAGCAGACTAAACCAGGGGCGTAGTGAAAAACTGTTTTTT.

The rearrangement links TRBV19 to TRBJ1-1, with unresolved D. V lost 1 base, J lost 2 bases, and 11 bases lay in between. Germline CDR1 and CDR2: LNHDA and SQIVND (reference sequence). The CDR3 length is 15 residues. The DNA of the CDR3 is TGTGCCAGTAGTATAGCGGCTTCAGCAAACACTGAAGCTTTCTTT. It translates to CASSIAASANTEAFF.

The chain uses TRBV7-9 and TRBJ1-1; possible D gene TRBD1, 5 bases. Per the germline V gene, CDR1 is SEHNR and CDR2 is FQNEAQ (reference sequence). V lost 5 bases and J lost 0, with 10 bases in between. This CDR3 region has 14 residues. The CDR3: CASSVGHMNTEAFF. CDR3 in DNA: TGTGCCAGCAGCGTTGGACACATGAACACTGAAGCTTTCTTT.

This clone was counted a single time. The chain uses TRBV6-6 and TRBJ1-2, with TRBD1 identical over 7 bases. The germline CDR1 and CDR2 sequences are MNHNY and SVGAGI (reference sequence). The V and J ends lost 0 bases and 8 bases, in that order; junction bases with no gene match: 3. The CDR3 has 13 amino acids. CDR3 sequence (DNA): TGTGCCAGCAGTTACTCGACAGGGCAGGGCTACACCTTC. As protein: CASSYSTGQGYTF.

CDR3 DNA: TGTGCCAGCAGCTTATCGGGGTTTAATTCACCCCTCCACTTT. This translates into CASSLSGFNSPLHF. The V gene is TRBV7-2, the J gene TRBJ1-6; D is unclear. Germline CDR1 is SGHTA and CDR2 is FQGNSA. Trimming stripped 2 bases from V and 6 bases from J, with 8 bases between. The CDR3 contains 14 residues.

This chain uses TRBV27 with TRBJ2-2; no definite D call. Trimming left V 3 bases short and J 0 bases short, with 11 bases between. The CDR3 runs 16 residues. Germline V gene sequence: CDR1 MNHEY, CDR2 SMNVEV (reference sequence). CDR3 sequence reads: CASSFFTRTNTGELFF. The CDR3 DNA follows: TGTGCCAGCAGTTTCTTCACACGGACGAACACCGGGGAGCTGTTTTTT.

The table lists this clone with a count of one. CDR3 protein: CASSPYPTSSGEQFF. The DNA of the CDR3 is TGTGCCAGCAGCCCCTACCCGACTAGTTCGGGTGAGCAGTTCTTC. V gene TRBV14 combines with J gene TRBJ2-1, with D maybe TRBD2 (6 bases). The CDR3 covers 15 residues. In germline, CDR1 is SGHDN, CDR2 FVKESK. Trimming removed 4 bases from V and 9 bases from J, with 19 bases in between.

The rearrangement joins TRBV5-1 to TRBJ2-3, with D unclear. The CDR3 is 15 residues long. V was pared by 0 bases and J by 0 bases, with 8 bases between. Germline V gene lookup returns CDR1 SGHRS and CDR2 YFSETQ. CDR3 region: CASSLGWRSTDTQYF. The CDR3 DNA reads TGCGCCAGCAGCTTGGGGTGGCGAAGCACAGATACGCAGTATTTT.

The chain recombines TRBV19 with TRBJ2-1; D is undetermined. The germline V gene encodes CDR1 LNHDA and CDR2 SQIVND (reference sequence). V gave up 1 base and J gave up 5 bases, with 6 bases separating them. The CDR3 is made up of 13 amino acids. In nucleotides, the CDR3 is TGTGCCAGTAGTATAGCACTTAACAATGAGCAGTTCTTC. This gives the protein CASSIALNNEQFF.

A remark on this clone: One end of the junction does not line up with germline, which may come from a read error. This chain joins TRBV5-4 and TRBJ2-3; D not resolved. The CDR3 has 13 amino acids. The germline CDR1 and CDR2 sequences are SGHNT and YYREEE (reference sequence). CDR3 loop: CAGSLAGTDTQYF. The CDR3, as DNA: TGTGCCGGCAGCTTGGCCGGGACAGATACGCAGTATTTT.

This chain joins TRBV4-1 and TRBJ1-2; 8 bases map to TRBD1. Losses at the gene ends were 1 base for V and 2 bases for J; bases not matched to a gene: 9. CDR1 is MGHRA, CDR2 YSYEKL, per germline. The CDR3 runs 17 residues. CDR3 loop: CASSQGPLAGGNYGYTF. CDR3 bases: TGCGCCAGCAGCCAAGGCCCCCTGGCAGGGGGCAACTATGGCTACACCTTC.

In regard to this clone: At one of its ends the junction is not consistent with the germline gene, which may arise from a read error. The chain is built from TRBV18 and TRBJ2-2, with a weak D call TRBD1 (6 bases). The CDR3 spans 14 residues. Germline values: CDR1 KGHSH, CDR2 LQKENI. Written as DNA, the CDR3 is TGTGCCAGCCCACCAGGGGCGAGGACCGGGGAGCTGTTTTTT. This gives the protein CASPPGARTGELFF.

The rearrangement uses TRBV9 and TRBJ1-1; D gene ambiguous. V was clipped by 0 bases and J by 1 base, with 4 bases between them. Looked up from germline, CDR1 is SGDLS and CDR2 is YYNGEE. There are 13 residues in the CDR3. Written as DNA, the CDR3 is TGTGCCAGCAGCGTAGCGCCGAACACTGAAGCTTTCTTT. Encoded protein: CASSVAPNTEAFF.

The J gene is TRBJ1-2, the V gene TRBV7-9; a possible D gene is TRBD1 (6 bases). V was cut by 5 bases and J by 1 base, with 14 bases left in between. CDR3 size: 15 residues. The germline V gene has CDR1 SEHNR and CDR2 FQNEAQ (reference sequence). In nucleotides, the CDR3 is TGTGCCAGCAGCGATAGGGGGGGTGATAACTATGGCTACACCTTC. This sequence encodes CASSDRGGDNYGYTF. The full variable domain, its missing parts supplied by reference TRBV7-9 and TRBJ1-2, is DTGVSQNPRHKITKRGQNVTFRCDPISEHNRLYWYRQTLGQGPEFLTYFQNEAQLEKSRLLSDRFSAERPKGSFSTLEIQRTEQGDSAMYLCASSDRGGDNYGYTFGSGTRLTVV.

The J gene is TRBJ2-7, the V gene TRBV6-5; 9 bases align to TRBD1. CDR3 length: 15 amino acids. V gave up 0 bases and J gave up 4 bases; unmatched junction bases: 4. CDR1 and CDR2 from the germline V gene are MNHEY and SVGAGI. CDR3 residues: CASSYSTGGIYEQYF. For the CDR3, the DNA is TGTGCCAGCAGTTACTCGACAGGGGGGATTTACGAGCAGTACTTC.

The J gene is TRBJ1-1, the V gene TRBV5-1; unclear D gene. V lost 2 bases and J lost 1, with 12 bases in between. The CDR3 totals 15 residues. Per germline, CDR1 SGHRS and CDR2 YFSETQ. The chain's CDR3 is CASSLGIPENTEAFF. CDR3 DNA sequence: TGCGCCAGCAGCTTAGGGATACCCGAGAACACTGAAGCTTTCTTT.

The rearrangement joins TRBV7-2 to TRBJ2-1; 8 bases fit TRBD2. The CDR3 loop spans 15 amino acids. Germline CDR1 SGHTA, CDR2 FQGNSA. Trimming removed 3 bases from V and 12 bases from J; junction bases left unmatched: 13. The CDR3: CASSFGGAGRSGQFF. CDR3 DNA sequence: TGTGCCAGCAGCTTCGGGGGGGCTGGTCGGTCGGGGCAGTTCTTC.

Here the CDR3 DNA reads TGTGCCAGCAGCTTATGGGGGGGTTGGACAGATACGCAGTATTTT. Its protein product is CASSLWGGWTDTQYF. J is TRBJ2-3 and V is TRBV7-3; 7 bases fit TRBD2. The CDR3 is 15 residues long. The V gene end was trimmed by 2 bases and the J gene end by 3 bases; junction bases not matched to a gene: 5. Germline V gives CDR1 SGHTA, CDR2 FQGTGA.

The genes are TRBV30 and TRBJ1-3, with D possibly being TRBD1 (5 bases). Trimming took 4 bases from V and 4 from J, leaving 11 bases between them. CDR1 GTSNPN and CDR2 SVGIG come from the germline V gene (reference sequence). The CDR3 extends over 13 amino acids. In nucleotides, the CDR3 is TGTGCCTGGAAGGGGCACCCCGGAAACACCATATATTTT. It yields the protein CAWKGHPGNTIYF.

V usage is TRBV19 and J usage is TRBJ2-1, with D maybe TRBD1 (6 bases). The CDR3 extends over 14 amino acids. In germline, CDR1 is LNHDA, CDR2 SQIVND (reference sequence). The V end was cut by 3 bases, the J end by 4 bases, with 10 bases between. CDR3 in amino acids: CASSIRTAYNEQFF. The CDR3 DNA sequence: TGTGCCAGTAGTATCCGGACAGCGTACAATGAGCAGTTCTTC.

This clone was recorded a few times. J is TRBJ2-3 and V is TRBV27; D unclear. Germline CDR1 and CDR2: MNHEY and SMNVEV (reference sequence). V was clipped by 2 bases and J by 0 bases, with 6 bases between them. The CDR3 runs to 14 residues. As DNA, the CDR3 is TGTGCCAGCAGTTTAGCGGCTAGCACAGATACGCAGTATTTT. It specifies CASSLAASTDTQYF.

The rearrangement links TRBV5-6 to TRBJ2-1; D gene uncertain. CDR1 is SGHDT, CDR2 YYEEEE, per germline. The CDR3 runs 12 residues. V lost 4 bases to trimming and J lost 9 bases, with 11 bases between them. The CDR3 loop reads CASSVGAAEQFF. The CDR3 DNA is TGTGCCAGCAGCGTCGGTGCGGCTGAGCAGTTCTTC.